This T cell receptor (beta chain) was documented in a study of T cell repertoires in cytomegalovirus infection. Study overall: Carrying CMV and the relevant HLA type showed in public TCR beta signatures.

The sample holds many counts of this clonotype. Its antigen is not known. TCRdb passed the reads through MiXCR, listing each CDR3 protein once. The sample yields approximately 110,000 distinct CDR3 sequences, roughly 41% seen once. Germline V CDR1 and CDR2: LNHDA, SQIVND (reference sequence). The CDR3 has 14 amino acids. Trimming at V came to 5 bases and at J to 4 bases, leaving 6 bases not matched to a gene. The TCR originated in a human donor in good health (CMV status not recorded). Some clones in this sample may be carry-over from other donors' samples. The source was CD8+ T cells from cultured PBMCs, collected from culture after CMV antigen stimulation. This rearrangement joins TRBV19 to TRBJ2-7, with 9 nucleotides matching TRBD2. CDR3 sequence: CASSFASGTYEQYF. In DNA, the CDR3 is TGTGCCAGTAGTTTCGCTAGCGGGACGTACGAGCAGTACTTC. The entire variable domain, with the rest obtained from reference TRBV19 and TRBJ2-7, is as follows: DGGITQSPKYLFRKEGQNVTLSCEQNLNHDAMYWYRQDPGQGLRLIYYSQIVNDFQKGDIAEGYSVSREKKESFPLTVTSAQKNPTAFYLCASSFASGTYEQYFGPGTRLTVT.